A single sample gave rise to the 32 T cell receptor beta chains below, sequenced in a study of blood T cell repertoires in COVID-19 (TCRdb year 2020). Receptors were amplified or captured by the immunoSEQ multiplex PCR assay. The table was pulled from immuneACCESS by TCRdb, which kept in-frame rearrangements only. Such tables lose some clones; where checked, under half of the loss comes from unresolved V genes, and the rest has no known cause. The sample includes 100,000 to 150,000 clones, with more than 80% observed a single time. Less than 15% of the sample is taken by the ten largest. Sequencing used peripheral blood. All receptors come from a woman between 55 and 75 years old with acute or convalescent COVID-19.

The chain couples TRBV7-7 to TRBJ2-2, with no clear D. This CDR3 spans 14 amino acids. Per the germline V gene, CDR1 is SSHAT and CDR2 is FNYEAQ (reference sequence). Trimming left V 3 bases short and J 3 bases short, with 8 bases between. The CDR3 DNA reads as TGTGCCAGCAGCTTGAAAGACTACACCGGGGAGCTGTTTTTT. It is translated as CASSLKDYTGELFF.

The genes are TRBV5-1 and TRBJ2-5, with D possibly matching TRBD1 (5 bases). The germline V gene encodes CDR1 SGHRS and CDR2 YFSETQ. This CDR3 contains 14 residues. V lost 4 bases, J lost 5 bases, and 15 bases lay in between. DNA of the CDR3: TGCGCCAGCAGCAACGTACAGGTGGGGGAGACCCAGTACTTC. It translates to CASSNVQVGETQYF.

V usage is TRBV5-1 and J usage is TRBJ1-4; 9 bases map to TRBD1. Germline V gives CDR1 SGHRS, CDR2 YFSETQ. This CDR3 comprises 15 residues. Trimming cost V 4 bases and J 8 bases; bases outside gene matches: 9. The chain's CDR3 is CASSGTGTGFEKLFF. CDR3 sequence (DNA): TGCGCCAGCAGCGGGACCGGGACAGGGTTCGAAAAACTGTTTTTT.

The rearrangement links TRBV5-1 to TRBJ2-6, with D uncertain. The V end was cut by 2 bases, the J end by 0 bases, with 6 bases between. Germline V lookup: CDR1 SGHRS, CDR2 YFSETQ. The CDR3 runs to 15 residues. This CDR3 reads CASSLTSSGANVLTF. For the CDR3, the DNA is TGCGCCAGCAGCTTAACGAGCTCTGGGGCCAACGTCCTGACTTTC.

The rearrangement uses TRBV21-1 and TRBJ2-7; TRBD1 reflects the table's D call only, with no check against the DNA. TRBV21-1 is termed a pseudogene. The CDR3 has 14 residues. CDR3 bases: TGTGCCAGCAGCAAATCCGGGACACCCGAAAGTCCGTACTTC. Protein sequence: CASSKSGTPESPYF.

The CDR3 region is CAWRQSPGNTIYF. The CDR3 DNA reads as TGTGCCTGGAGGCAGTCGCCTGGAAACACCATATATTTT. V is TRBV30 and J is TRBJ1-3; D is ambiguous. The germline V gene has CDR1 GTSNPN and CDR2 SVGIG (reference sequence). The CDR3 loop spans 13 amino acids. V was cut by 3 bases and J by 2 bases, with 8 bases left in between.

This chain joins TRBV29-1 and TRBJ1-2; no clear D gene. This CDR3 is built from 15 residues. Trimming left V 4 bases short and J 2 bases short, with 17 bases between. Germline V gene data show CDR1 as SQVTM and CDR2 as ANQGSEA. The CDR3 region has the DNA TGCAGCGTTGCCCCCTCGGGTCTTGGAAACTATGGCTACACCTTC. This translates into CSVAPSGLGNYGYTF.

The chain combines TRBV28 with TRBJ1-2; tentatively, D is TRBD1 (6 bases). The germline CDR1 and CDR2 sequences are MDHEN and SYDVKM. Trimming left V 8 bases short and J 6 bases short, with 13 bases between. The CDR3 extends over 12 amino acids. This CDR3 is CASLTQGHGYTF. The CDR3 DNA sequence: TGTGCCAGCCTTACACAGGGCCATGGCTACACCTTC.

The chain has TRBV10-3 and TRBJ1-2, with 12 bases lining up with TRBD1. Germline V gene sequence: CDR1 ENHRY, CDR2 SYGVKD. V was clipped by 5 bases and J by 7 bases; unmatched bases: 8. CDR3 size: 15 residues. The CDR3 coding sequence is TGTGCCATCAGTCAGGGACAGGGGGCGATCGGTGGCTACACCTTC. It is translated as CAISQGQGAIGGYTF.

J is TRBJ2-3 and V is TRBV10-3, with 7 nucleotides matching TRBD1. V trimming: 0 bases; J trimming: 2 bases; junction bases outside the gene matches: 2. Germline-derived CDR1 and CDR2 are ENHRY and SYGVKD. This CDR3 spans 15 amino acids. The CDR3 is CAISESGQFTDTQYF. CDR3 sequence (DNA): TGTGCCATCAGTGAGTCGGGACAGTTCACAGATACGCAGTATTTT.

A single count supports this clone. The chain carries TRBV4-2 and TRBJ1-4, with 11 nucleotides matching TRBD1. The CDR3 is 14 amino acids. Germline CDR1 LGHNA, CDR2 YNFKEQ. J was trimmed by 8 bases and V by 5 bases; bases with no gene match: 4. CDR3: CASSLDRGREKLFF. The CDR3 coding sequence is TGTGCCAGCAGCTTGGACAGGGGGCGCGAAAAACTGTTTTTT.

The CDR3 DNA reads TGCGCCAGCAGCCAAAAACTAGCGGGGGTCCTTCTATACAATGAGCAGTTCTTC. This translates into CASSQKLAGVLLYNEQFF. The rearrangement uses TRBV4-1 and TRBJ2-1; 11 bases match TRBD2. CDR1 is MGHRA, CDR2 YSYEKL, per germline. The CDR3 runs 18 residues. V dropped 2 bases and J dropped 4; count of bases not matched to a gene: 10.

As for this clone: The same CDR3 can be traced to other DNA sequences in this sample. J is TRBJ2-3 and V is TRBV5-1; the D gene is possibly TRBD1 (5 bases). The CDR3 is 15 amino acids. The V end was cut by 3 bases, the J end by 0 bases, with 11 bases between. In germline, CDR1 is SGHRS, CDR2 YFSETQ. As DNA, the CDR3 is TGCGCCAGCAGCTCTCAGGGTTCTAGCACAGATACGCAGTATTTT. Protein: CASSSQGSSTDTQYF.

This clone showed up just a few times. J is TRBJ2-1 and V is TRBV18, with D perhaps matching TRBD1 (5 bases). This CDR3 contains 14 residues. Per the germline V gene, CDR1 is KGHSH and CDR2 is LQKENI. V was clipped by 2 bases and J by 8 bases, with 13 bases between them. The CDR3, as DNA: TGTGCCAGCTCACCAGCCCCAGGGAAGGATGAGCAGTTCTTC. Protein product: CASSPAPGKDEQFF.

This clone was detected once. V usage is TRBV24-1 and J usage is TRBJ1-2; D gene uncertain. CDR3 length equals 13 residues. V was trimmed by 1 base and J by 6 bases, leaving 8 bases between them. CDR1 KGHDR and CDR2 SFDVKD come from the germline V gene. The CDR3 nucleotides read TGTGCCACCAGTGATTTAAGCGGGAATGGCTACACCTTC. It codes for CATSDLSGNGYTF.

The V and J genes are TRBV2 and TRBJ2-3; D is possibly TRBD2 (6 bases). CDR1 is SNHLY, CDR2 FYNNEI, per germline. The CDR3 runs to 16 residues. V was clipped by 1 base and J by 0 bases, with 11 bases between them. Here the CDR3 reads CASSEEAGASTDTQYF. The CDR3 DNA is TGTGCCAGCAGTGAAGAAGCGGGCGCCAGCACAGATACGCAGTATTTT.

This chain uses TRBV9 with TRBJ1-2; no clear D gene. The CDR3 sequence is 13 residues long. Trimming took off 4 bases at V and 4 bases at J, with 11 bases between the two ends. Germline CDR1 SGDLS, CDR2 YYNGEE. CDR3 nucleotide sequence: TGTGCCAGCAGCCCCGGTCTTATCTATGGCTACACCTTC. This codes for CASSPGLIYGYTF.

This chain uses TRBV3-1 (or the pseudogene TRBV3-2) with TRBJ2-7; tentatively, D is TRBD2 (5 bases). This CDR3 has 12 amino acids. CDR1 is LGHDT, CDR2 YNNKEL, per germline (reference sequence). The ends were cut back, 0 bases at V and 9 bases at J, with 9 bases in the middle. The DNA for the CDR3 is TGTGCCAGCAGCCAAGATAAGAGGGTGCAGTACTTC. It encodes CASSQDKRVQYF.

This clone has only a few counts. The J gene is TRBJ1-2, the V gene TRBV20-1, with D tentatively TRBD1 (5 bases). The CDR3 runs to 12 residues. Germline lookup yields CDR1 DFQATT and CDR2 SNEGSKA (reference sequence). V gave up 3 bases and J gave up 8 bases, with 13 bases separating them. The CDR3 protein is CSASKGSVGYTF. CDR3 DNA: TGCAGTGCTAGTAAGGGGTCGGTAGGCTACACCTTC.

V and J are TRBV18 and TRBJ1-2; D remains ambiguous. V was trimmed by 2 bases and J by 2 bases, leaving 12 bases between them. CDR3 length equals 15 residues. Germline assignment: CDR1 KGHSH and CDR2 LQKENI. This CDR3 reads CASSPFEDKNYGYTF. CDR3 nucleotide sequence: TGTGCCAGCTCACCATTTGAAGACAAGAACTATGGCTACACCTTC.

V gene TRBV19 combines with J gene TRBJ2-3, with TRBD2 as a possible D gene (7 bases). Per the germline V gene, CDR1 is LNHDA and CDR2 is SQIVND (reference sequence). V lost 5 bases and J lost 6, with 21 bases in between. The CDR3 is 16 amino acids. CDR3 coding DNA: TGTGCCAGTAGTCAACTTGCGGGGGCGCAAGGGGATACGCAGTATTTT. It is translated as CASSQLAGAQGDTQYF.

V is TRBV7-2 and J is TRBJ1-6; D remains ambiguous. CDR1 and CDR2 (germline): SGHTA, FQGNSA. CDR3 size: 15 residues. The V gene lost 0 bases and the J gene lost 9 bases, with 12 bases spanning the gap. The CDR3 sequence: CASSLATGSASPLHF. DNA of the CDR3: TGTGCCAGCAGCTTAGCTACGGGTTCGGCTTCACCCCTCCACTTT.

The chain recombines TRBV28 with TRBJ1-5; D perhaps matches TRBD1 (6 bases). V was clipped by 1 base and J by 1 base, with 8 bases between them. From germline, CDR1 is MDHEN and CDR2 SYDVKM. The CDR3 contains 15 residues. The CDR3 DNA follows: TGTGCCAGCAGTTTATCACAGGGAAGCAATCAGCCCCAGCATTTT. Protein sequence: CASSLSQGSNQPQHF.

This chain uses TRBV30 with TRBJ1-2; the D gene is possibly TRBD1 (5 bases). Trimming pared 0 bases from V and 4 bases from J, leaving 9 bases between. The CDR3 length is 13 residues. From germline, CDR1 is GTSNPN and CDR2 SVGIG (reference sequence). DNA of the CDR3: TGTGCCTGGAGTGTACGGGGGGGCTATGGCTACACCTTC. Its protein product is CAWSVRGGYGYTF.

The V and J genes are TRBV7-8 and TRBJ1-1, with TRBD1 matching over 9 bases. CDR3 size: 17 residues. V shed 1 base and J 7 bases; nucleotides not matched to a gene: 13. Germline assignment: CDR1 SGHVS and CDR2 FQNEAQ. The DNA of the CDR3 is TGTGCCAGCAGCTTAGTTCGTGGTTACAGGGGGCCGCTTGAAGCTTTCTTT. Amino acid sequence: CASSLVRGYRGPLEAFF.

The V gene is TRBV3-1 (or the pseudogene TRBV3-2), the J gene TRBJ1-2, with D perhaps TRBD1 (5 bases). V was cut by 0 bases and J by 4 bases, with 9 bases left in between. The CDR3 length is 14 residues. Germline V gene data show CDR1 as LGHDT and CDR2 as YNNKEL (reference sequence). The CDR3 DNA sequence: TGTGCCAGCAGCCAAGATGGACAAGGCTATGGCTACACCTTC. It codes for CASSQDGQGYGYTF.

CDR3 residues: CASSLDMIYGYTF. As DNA, the CDR3 is TGTGCCAGCAGCCTTGACATGATCTATGGCTACACCTTC. This chain uses TRBV5-4 with TRBJ1-2; D is unclear. The germline V and J ends were trimmed by 4 bases and 4 bases, with 11 bases remaining between them. CDR3 length equals 13 residues. Germline CDR1 is SGHNT and CDR2 is YYREEE (reference sequence).

The gene calls are TRBV3-1 (or the pseudogene TRBV3-2) and TRBJ2-1; D is unresolved. This CDR3 contains 16 residues. The V end lost 4 bases, the J end lost 2 bases, and 15 bases lay between the germline ends. Germline V CDR1 and CDR2: LGHDT, YNNKEL (reference sequence). The CDR3, as DNA: TGTGCCAGCAGCCCCCGGCAGACTGGAGCCTACAATGAGCAGTTCTTC. It yields the protein CASSPRQTGAYNEQFF.

The chain is built from TRBV11-2 and TRBJ1-3, with D unclear. V shed 5 bases and J shed 0 bases, with 8 bases lying between them. CDR1 and CDR2 from the germline V gene are SGHAT and FQNNGV. The CDR3 covers 14 residues. CDR3 protein: CASSAFGSGNTIYF. For the CDR3, the DNA is TGTGCCAGCAGCGCCTTCGGCTCTGGAAACACCATATATTTT. The full variable domain, completed using reference TRBV11-2 and TRBJ1-3, is EAGVAQSPRYKIIEKRQSVAFWCNPISGHATLYWYQQILGQGPKLLIQFQNNGVVDDSQLPKDRFSAERLKGVDSTLKIQPAKLEDSAVYLCASSAFGSGNTIYFGEGSWLTVV.

The V gene is TRBV2, the J gene TRBJ1-5, with TRBD1 identical over 7 bases. The germline V gene encodes CDR1 SNHLY and CDR2 FYNNEI. The J segment lost 1 base and the V segment lost 6 bases, leaving 12 bases of the junction unmatched. The CDR3 loop spans 17 amino acids. The CDR3 is CASSAGTAGISNQPQHF. CDR3 bases: TGTGCCAGCAGCGCTGGGACAGCAGGGATAAGCAATCAGCCCCAGCATTTT. Drawing the rest from reference TRBV2 and TRBJ1-5, the complete variable domain is EPEVTQTPSHQVTQMGQEVILRCVPISNHLYFYWYRQILGQKVEFLVSFYNNEISEKSEIFDDQFSVERPDGSNFTLKIRSTKLEDSAMYFCASSAGTAGISNQPQHFGDGTRLSIL.

The chain employs TRBV2 and TRBJ2-2; D remains ambiguous. V was pared by 3 bases and J by 4 bases, with 12 bases between. Germline CDR1 is SNHLY and CDR2 is FYNNEI. This CDR3 is 15 amino acids long. The CDR3 spells CASSDAGPFTGELFF. The CDR3 DNA reads as TGTGCCAGCAGTGATGCAGGTCCCTTCACCGGGGAGCTGTTTTTT.

This chain connects TRBV7-9 to TRBJ1-2; D remains unclear. The length of the CDR3 is 13 residues. The germline CDR1 and CDR2 sequences are SEHNR and FQNEAQ (reference sequence). Trimming pared 4 bases from V and 8 bases from J, leaving 14 bases between. The CDR3: CASSYELTRGYTF. CDR3 nucleotide sequence: TGTGCCAGCAGCTACGAGTTGACGCGGGGCTACACCTTC. Using reference TRBV7-9 and TRBJ1-2 for the parts outside the CDR3, the full variable domain is DTGVSQNPRHKITKRGQNVTFRCDPISEHNRLYWYRQTLGQGPEFLTYFQNEAQLEKSRLLSDRFSAERPKGSFSTLEIQRTEQGDSAMYLCASSYELTRGYTFGSGTRLTVV.